This is a list of T cell receptor beta chains from one sample in a study of blood T cell repertoires in COVID-19. Profiled with immunoSEQ multiplex PCR; TCRdb holds only in-frame clones, not every one. The sample carries more than 300,000 clones, approximately 92% recorded once. Specimen: PBMCs or T cells enriched from blood (not recorded which). These receptors were collected from a woman between 25 and 40 years old who had recovered from COVID-19. Each CDR3 is given with its conserved first and last residue.

>18|TRBV4-1
CASSHPRRTSGVVDTQYF
>16|TRBV3-1/TRBV3-2
CASSQDWAGGNYEQYF
>13|TRBV6-5
CASGPSGPYEQYF
>11|TRBV18
CASSGRDGYTF
>13|TRBV11-2
CASSPDRRAEAFF
>15|TRBV27
CASSALTGPTGELFF
>16|TRBV5-6
CASRKFQGVSGNTIYF
>19|TRBV11-2
CASSSISGPLSSSNYGYTF
>15|TRBV19
CASSIDPEAYNEQFF
>15|TRBV4-3
CASSQERTLNQPQHF
>13|TRBV7-2
CASSFGQVYEQYF
>14|TRBV5-1
CASSLGDRGFGYTF
>15|TRBV6-6
CASRKTSGDFDEQFF
>14|TRBV6-5
CASRNLDLGGELFF
>14|TRBV19
CASSIGGGNTEAFF
>16|TRBV7-9
CASSLELAGHTGELFF
>13|TRBV21-1
CANSGTSGDEQFF
>19|TRBV7-2
CASSLVSRGAGAPYNEQFF
>15|TRBV5-1
CASSPDRGRADTQYF